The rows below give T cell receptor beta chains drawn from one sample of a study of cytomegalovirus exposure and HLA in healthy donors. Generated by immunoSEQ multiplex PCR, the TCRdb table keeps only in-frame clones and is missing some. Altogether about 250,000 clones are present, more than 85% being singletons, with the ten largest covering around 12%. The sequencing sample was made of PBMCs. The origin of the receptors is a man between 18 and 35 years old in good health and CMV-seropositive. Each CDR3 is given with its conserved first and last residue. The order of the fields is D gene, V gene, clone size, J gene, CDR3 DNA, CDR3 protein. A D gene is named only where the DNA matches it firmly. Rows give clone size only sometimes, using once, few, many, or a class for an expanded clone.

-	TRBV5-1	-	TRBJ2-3	TGCGCCAGCAGCTTGGGCCAGGGGATAGATACGCAGTATTTT	CASSLGQGIDTQYF
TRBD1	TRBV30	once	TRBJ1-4	TGTGCCTGGAGCGACAGGGGAACTAATGAAAAACTGTTTTTT	CAWSDRGTNEKLFF
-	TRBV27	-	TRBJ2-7	TGTGCCAGCAGTTTACAGGGCGTGGGCGAGCAGTACTTC	CASSLQGVGEQYF
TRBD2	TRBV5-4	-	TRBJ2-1	TGTGCCAGCAGCCCTGGGACTAGCGGGAGGGACAATGAGCAGTTCTTC	CASSPGTSGRDNEQFF
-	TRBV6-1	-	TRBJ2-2	TGTGCCAGCAGTCCGGGACTGAGTAACACCGGGGAGCTGTTTTTT	CASSPGLSNTGELFF
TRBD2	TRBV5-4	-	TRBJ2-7	TGTGCCAGCAGCTTTAGTAGCGGGAGGAGACACGAGCAGTACTTC	CASSFSSGRRHEQYF
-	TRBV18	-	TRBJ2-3	TGTGCCAGCTCACCTGTGGACAGCACAGATACGCAGTATTTT	CASSPVDSTDTQYF
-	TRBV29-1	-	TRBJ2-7	TGCAGCGTTGAATTTCAGTACGAGCAGTACTTC	CSVEFQYEQYF
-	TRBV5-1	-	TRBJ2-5	TGCGCCAGCAGCTTGGGCGGGGCCTACGAGACCCAGTACTTC	CASSLGGAYETQYF
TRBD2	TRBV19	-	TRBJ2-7	TGTGCCAGTAGTATACGGGAGGGCTACGAGCAGTACTTC	CASSIREGYEQYF
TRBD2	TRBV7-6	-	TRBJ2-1	TGTGCCAGCAGCGTCAGCGGGAGGGACTCAACAGGGTCCTACAATGAGCAGTTCTTC	CASSVSGRDSTGSYNEQFF
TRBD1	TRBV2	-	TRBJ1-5	TGTGCCAGCAGTGACCCACAGGGGTATAGCAATCAGCCCCAGCATTTT	CASSDPQGYSNQPQHF
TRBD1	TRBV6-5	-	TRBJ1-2	TGTGCCAGCAGTTCGACCGGGACAGGGGTCGTTGGCTACACCTTC	CASSSTGTGVVGYTF
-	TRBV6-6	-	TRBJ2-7	TGTGCCAGCACTCGGACAGATCCCTACGAGCAGTACTTC	CASTRTDPYEQYF
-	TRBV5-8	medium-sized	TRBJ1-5	TGTGCCAGCAGCTTACAGGGATTCAGCAATCAGCCCCAGCATTTT	CASSLQGFSNQPQHF
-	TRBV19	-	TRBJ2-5	TGTGCCAGTAGTGCTTCGAGTACCAAAGAGACCCAGTACTTC	CASSASSTKETQYF
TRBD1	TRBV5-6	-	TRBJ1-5	TGTGCCAGCAGCATAGGGGCAGGGGGTGGCAATCAGCCCCAGCATTTT	CASSIGAGGGNQPQHF
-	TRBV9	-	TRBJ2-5	TGTGCCAGCAGCGTAGGCGGGGAAGGGGAGACCCAGTACTTC	CASSVGGEGETQYF
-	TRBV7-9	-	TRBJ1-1	TGTGCCAGCAGACCGGGACTGAACACTGAAGCTTTCTTT	CASRPGLNTEAFF
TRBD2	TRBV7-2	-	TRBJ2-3	TGTGCCAGCAGCTTAAGGTACCGAGGCGCGGGAGGGAAAGATACGCAGTATTTT	CASSLRYRGAGGKDTQYF
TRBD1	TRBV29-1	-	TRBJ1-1	TGCAGCGTTGCAGGGGGCGCGGGCACTGAAGCTTTCTTT	CSVAGGAGTEAFF
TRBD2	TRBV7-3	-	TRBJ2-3	TGTGCCAGCTCCCGACTAGCGGCGCAAACAGATACGCAGTATTTT	CASSRLAAQTDTQYF
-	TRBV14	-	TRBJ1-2	TGTGCCAGCAGCCAAGGGACAATCTATGGCTACACCTTC	CASSQGTIYGYTF
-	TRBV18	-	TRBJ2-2	TGTGCCACCGGACAGCGTTCGAACACCGGGGAGCTGTTTTTT	CATGQRSNTGELFF
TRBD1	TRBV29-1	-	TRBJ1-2	TGCAGCGTGGCTCGGACAGGGGATTCCTCTGGCTACACCTTC	CSVARTGDSSGYTF
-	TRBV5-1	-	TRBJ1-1	TGCGCCAGCAGCTTGGGCCAAAACAAGGGGACTGAAGCTTTCTTT	CASSLGQNKGTEAFF
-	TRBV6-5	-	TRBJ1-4	TGTGCCAGCAGTTACTCCGGGGCTGGGGAGGAAAAACTGTTTTTT	CASSYSGAGEEKLFF
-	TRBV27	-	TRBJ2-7	TGTGCCAGCAGTGGCGGGACGTCATCCTACGAGCAGTACTTC	CASSGGTSSYEQYF
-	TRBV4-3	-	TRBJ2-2	TGCGCCAGCAGCCAAGAGGGCGAGGGTCCGAACACCGGGGAGCTGTTTTTT	CASSQEGEGPNTGELFF
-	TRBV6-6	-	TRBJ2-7	TGTGCCAGCAGTCCCACCGGACTTACTCTCTACGAGCAGTACTTC	CASSPTGLTLYEQYF
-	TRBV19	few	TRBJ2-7	TGTGCCAGTAGTGCCGTCCCGGGTTACTCCTACGAGCAGTACTTC	CASSAVPGYSYEQYF
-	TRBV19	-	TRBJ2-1	TGTGCCAGTACCCCGTCCAGCGGGCCCTACAATGAGCAGTTCTTC	CASTPSSGPYNEQFF
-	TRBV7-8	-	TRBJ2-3	TGTGCCAGCAGCTTAGCCTTAGAGGGAAGAGGCACAGATACGCAGTATTTT	CASSLALEGRGTDTQYF
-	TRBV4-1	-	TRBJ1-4	TGCGCCAGCAGCCTGACGGATTCGGCTAATGAAAAACTGTTTTTT	CASSLTDSANEKLFF
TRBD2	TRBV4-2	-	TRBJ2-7	TGTGCCAGCAGCATTAGCGGGAGCGACGAGCAGTACTTC	CASSISGSDEQYF
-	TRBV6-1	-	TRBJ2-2	TGTGCCAGCAGTGATGGGCCCAGGCGGACCGGGGAGCTGTTTTTT	CASSDGPRRTGELFF
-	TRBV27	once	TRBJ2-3	TGTGCCAGCAAAGGGTACGGGCGCACAGATACGCAGTATTTT	CASKGYGRTDTQYF
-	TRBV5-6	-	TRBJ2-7	TGTGCCAGCAGCTTGAGGGGTACCTACGAGCAGTACTTC	CASSLRGTYEQYF
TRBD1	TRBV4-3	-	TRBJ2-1	TGCGCCAGCAGCCGCCTTACCGGGACAGGGGCCTACAATGAGCAGTTCTTC	CASSRLTGTGAYNEQFF
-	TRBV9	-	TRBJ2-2	TGTGCCAGCAGCGTAGTAACTGGGGAGCTGTTTTTT	CASSVVTGELFF
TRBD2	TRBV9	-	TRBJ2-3	TGTGCCAGCAGCTCCGGGACTAGCGGGGCCAGCACAGATACGCAGTATTTT	CASSSGTSGASTDTQYF
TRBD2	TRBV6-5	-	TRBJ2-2	TGTGCCAGCAGTTACCCGACTAGCGGCACCGGGGAGCTGTTTTTT	CASSYPTSGTGELFF
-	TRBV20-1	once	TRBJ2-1	TGCAGTGCCCTCCACAATGAGCAGTTCTTC	CSALHNEQFF
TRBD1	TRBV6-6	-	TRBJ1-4	TGTGCCAGCAGGACCAAGGGGGCCTACTGGGAAAAACTGTTTTTT	CASRTKGAYWEKLFF
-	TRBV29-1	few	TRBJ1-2	TGCAGCGTTGTACATACGGCGGACACTCGCTACACCTTC	CSVVHTADTRYTF
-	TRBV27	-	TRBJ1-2	TGTGCCAGCAGTTTACTGTCCGGGAGCCAAGGCTACACCTTC	CASSLLSGSQGYTF
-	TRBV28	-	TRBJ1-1	TGTGCCAGCAGTTTTGCCCTGAACACTGAAGCTTTCTTT	CASSFALNTEAFF